Below, one T cell receptor (beta chain) is given with its context. Its antigen is still unknown. The germline gene is not matched at one end of the junction; a read error may be the cause. Before thyroid surgery, none of the patients had received any treatment. This entry belongs to a study of metastatic and nonmetastatic thyroid tumors. Study context: For malignant and benign thyroid patients, tumor or nodule tissue and blood were the sources whose repertoires were compared. Whole-study results and caveats: Compared with benign nodules, malignant thyroid tumors were reported to have significantly higher TCR beta diversity in both blood and tumor.

Original handling: The study built a papillary thyroid cancer distant-metastasis classifier from CDR3 differences across clinicopathological groups. TCRdb re-processed the PCR reads through MiXCR. These V and J calls are TCRdb output, not the study's own analysis. The top ten clones hold more than 8% of a sample with more than 40,000 clones, 28% of them seen once. This CDR3 is built from 13 residues. Germline V gene lookup returns CDR1 SGHTA and CDR2 FQGNSA. Input material: blood. This chain uses TRBV7-2 with TRBJ2-7, with D perhaps TRBD1 (6 bases). The J call may be wrong; the DNA end is better matched by TRBJ2-1. This TCR was recovered from a male donor with papillary thyroid cancer or a benign thyroid nodule (not recorded which). Some clones in this sample may be carry-over from other donors' samples. CDR3 bases: TGTGCCAACAGCTTACTGGGGGCGGAGCGGCAGTTCTTC. Its translation: CANSLLGAERQFF.